This is a list of T cell receptor beta chains from one sample in a study of T cell responses to AZD1222 COVID-19 vaccine. Libraries were prepared by immunoSEQ multiplex PCR; TCRdb keeps only in-frame clonotypes and omits some of them. Here the sample spans roughly 180,000 clones, around nine tenths being singletons. Sample: peripheral blood, taken on day 0 of AZD1222 vaccination. The origin of the receptors is an adult in good health. Each CDR3 is given with its conserved first and last residue. Each record gives: D gene, clone size, V gene, J gene, CDR3 protein, CDR3 DNA. D genes are given only for firm matches. Rows give clone size only sometimes, using once, few, many, or a class for an expanded clone.

>.|.|TRBV30|TRBJ1-2
CAWNGGNYGYTF
TGTGCCTGGAATGGGGGTAACTATGGCTACACCTTC
>TRBD1|.|TRBV7-9|TRBJ1-1
CASSPGQANTEAFF
TGTGCCAGCAGCCCGGGACAGGCGAACACTGAAGCTTTCTTT
>TRBD1|.|TRBV6-5|TRBJ1-2
CASSPDRGYGYTF
TGTGCCAGCAGTCCGGACAGGGGCTATGGCTACACCTTC
>TRBD1|once|TRBV27|TRBJ1-1
CATLPPGQGLTEAFF
TGTGCCACCCTACCCCCGGGACAGGGGCTAACTGAAGCTTTCTTT
>TRBD2|.|TRBV15|TRBJ2-3
CATSRDLAGNPSTDTQYF
TGTGCCACCAGCAGAGATTTAGCGGGGAACCCAAGCACAGATACGCAGTATTTT
>TRBD2|.|TRBV30|TRBJ2-2
CAWSSGFPGLPSGELFF
TGTGCCTGGTCTTCGGGATTTCCGGGACTACCAAGCGGGGAGCTGTTTTTT
>.|few|TRBV5-4|TRBJ1-4
CASSPGPGETNEKLFF
TGTGCCAGCAGCCCGGGACCGGGAGAGACTAATGAAAAACTGTTTTTT
>.|.|TRBV11-3|TRBJ2-7
CASSLDRTYEQYF
TGTGCCAGCAGCTTAGACAGGACCTACGAGCAGTACTTC
>.|.|TRBV6-2/TRBV6-3|TRBJ2-7
CASSRYEQYF
TGTGCCAGCAGCCGCTACGAGCAGTACTTC
>TRBD2|.|TRBV5-1|TRBJ2-5
CASSQGTSGETQYF
TGCGCCAGCAGCCAAGGGACTAGCGGAGAGACCCAGTACTTC
>.|.|TRBV7-8|TRBJ1-5
CASSLAMVGNQPQHF
TGTGCCAGCAGCTTAGCTATGGTGGGGAATCAGCCCCAGCATTTT
>.|.|TRBV7-9|TRBJ1-1
CASSFKGMNTEAFF
TGTGCCAGCAGCTTTAAGGGGATGAACACTGAAGCTTTCTTT
>TRBD1|.|TRBV9|TRBJ2-2
CASIPNPGTGSIGELFF
TGTGCCAGCATTCCAAACCCCGGGACAGGGTCCATCGGGGAGCTGTTTTTT
>.|few|TRBV7-2|TRBJ1-2
CASSYAIQAHYGYTF
TGTGCCAGCAGCTATGCGATCCAGGCCCACTATGGCTACACCTTC
>.|.|TRBV5-4|TRBJ1-2
CASSLGDIYGYTF
TGTGCCAGCAGCTTGGGGGACATCTATGGCTACACCTTC
>TRBD1|.|TRBV10-2|TRBJ2-7
CASSEDRGLVEQYF
TGCGCCAGCAGTGAAGACAGGGGTCTCGTCGAGCAGTACTTC
>.|once|TRBV5-4|TRBJ1-2
CASSLKSAGVGDGYTF
TGTGCCAGCAGCTTGAAATCGGCAGGGGTTGGGGATGGCTACACCTTC
>.|.|TRBV6-5|TRBJ1-1
CASSPIWVTEAFF
TGTGCCAGCAGCCCCATTTGGGTGACTGAAGCTTTCTTT
>TRBD1|.|TRBV30|TRBJ2-2
CAWSVRTGGTGELFF
TGTGCCTGGAGCGTAAGGACAGGGGGGACCGGGGAGCTGTTTTTT
>.|once|TRBV6-2/TRBV6-3|TRBJ2-7
CASSYSLWRGGREQYF
TGTGCCAGCAGTTACTCGTTATGGAGGGGGGGGCGCGAGCAGTACTTC
>TRBD2|once|TRBV5-1|TRBJ2-1
CASSPRTSGAPGDEQFF
TGCGCCAGCAGCCCAAGGACTAGCGGGGCCCCGGGGGATGAGCAGTTCTTC
>.|once|TRBV10-3|TRBJ1-2
CAISESGGGSAGYTF
TGTGCCATCAGTGAGTCGGGTGGAGGGAGCGCTGGCTACACCTTC
>.|.|TRBV27|TRBJ2-6
CASSFGVPSGANVLTF
TGTGCCAGCAGTTTTGGGGTTCCCTCTGGGGCCAACGTCCTGACTTTC
>TRBD1|.|TRBV5-4|TRBJ2-1
CASSSPGQGYSEQFF
TGTGCCAGCAGCTCACCGGGACAGGGTTACAGTGAGCAGTTCTTC
>.|.|TRBV2|TRBJ2-2
CASSPGPGRGELFF
TGTGCCAGCTCGCCAGGGCCCGGGCGCGGGGAGCTGTTTTTT
>.|.|TRBV4-2|TRBJ2-2
CASSQVGDTGELFF
TGTGCCAGCAGCCAAGTGGGAGACACCGGGGAGCTGTTTTTT
>TRBD1|.|TRBV7-9|TRBJ2-7
CASSSPLDRGHPYEQYF
TGTGCCAGCAGCTCACCCCTCGACAGGGGGCATCCCTACGAGCAGTACTTC
>.|.|TRBV15|TRBJ1-2
CATSSDDRFNYGYTF
TGTGCCACCAGCTCAGATGACAGATTTAACTATGGCTACACCTTC
>.|.|TRBV6-5|TRBJ1-5
CASRRDSNQPQHF
TGTGCCAGCAGAAGGGATAGCAATCAGCCCCAGCATTTT
>.|.|TRBV12-3/TRBV12-4|TRBJ2-3
CASSLVSSRTQYF
TGTGCCAGCAGTTTGGTGTCTAGCAGAACGCAGTATTTT
>TRBD2|.|TRBV4-2|TRBJ2-1
CASSQDLPGGAGNEQFF
TGTGCCAGCAGCCAAGATCTACCGGGGGGGGCCGGAAATGAGCAGTTCTTC
>.|.|TRBV4-2|TRBJ1-2
CASSQEHTAWGGYTF
TGTGCCAGCAGCCAGGAACACACTGCGTGGGGTGGCTACACCTTC
>TRBD1|.|TRBV4-3|TRBJ1-4
CASSQYQGGDEKLFF
TGCGCCAGCAGCCAATACCAGGGGGGAGACGAAAAACTGTTTTTT
>TRBD1|.|TRBV3-1/TRBV3-2|TRBJ1-2
CASSTSGTVASNYGYTF
TGTGCCAGCAGCACGTCCGGGACAGTAGCTTCTAACTATGGCTACACCTTC
>.|.|TRBV7-2|TRBJ2-7
CASSLDLLHHEQYF
TGTGCCAGCAGCTTAGACCTGCTGCACCACGAGCAGTACTTC
>.|once|TRBV6-4|TRBJ2-1
CASSDSAGMGNEQFF
TGTGCCAGCAGTGACTCGGCAGGGATGGGCAATGAGCAGTTCTTC
>.|.|TRBV4-1|TRBJ2-1
CASSQDRAGRSYNEQFF
TGCGCCAGCAGCCAAGATCGAGCTGGAAGGTCCTACAATGAGCAGTTCTTC
>TRBD1|few|TRBV7-2|TRBJ1-4
CASSLYGTDGEKLFF
TGTGCCAGCAGCTTATACGGGACAGATGGTGAAAAACTGTTTTTT
>TRBD2|.|TRBV5-1|TRBJ2-3
CASSNGRDTQYF
TGCGCCAGCAGCAACGGGAGGGATACGCAGTATTTT
>.|.|TRBV7-9|TRBJ1-6
CASSLGGRNNSPLHF
TGTGCCAGCAGCTTAGGGGGCAGGAATAATTCACCCCTCCACTTT
>.|.|TRBV10-3|TRBJ2-3
CAIMRAWGQGVTDTQYF
TGTGCCATCATGAGGGCCTGGGGTCAGGGAGTCACAGATACGCAGTATTTT
>.|.|TRBV6-5|TRBJ2-3
CASSYGKRTDTQYF
TGTGCCAGCAGTTACGGTAAACGCACAGATACGCAGTATTTT
>.|.|TRBV5-4|TRBJ1-4
CASSLAANEKLFF
TGTGCCAGCAGCTTGGCAGCTAATGAAAAACTGTTTTTT
>.|.|TRBV6-5|TRBJ1-4
CASSYRGARGEKLFF
TGTGCCAGCAGTTACCGTGGGGCACGGGGGGAAAAACTGTTTTTT
>TRBD2|.|TRBV6-5|TRBJ2-3
CASSYGAQRGLDTQYF
TGTGCCAGCAGTTACGGTGCCCAGCGGGGGTTAGATACGCAGTATTTT
>TRBD1|.|TRBV29-1|TRBJ1-2
CSVTTGADGYTF
TGCAGCGTTACGACAGGGGCTGATGGCTACACCTTC
>.|.|TRBV11-2|TRBJ2-7
CASSLVGTPYEQYF
TGTGCCAGCAGCTTGGTAGGGACCCCCTACGAGCAGTACTTC
>TRBD1|once|TRBV15|TRBJ1-2
CATGDSRGYGYTF
TGTGCCACCGGGGACAGCCGAGGCTATGGCTACACCTTC
>.|.|TRBV5-1|TRBJ1-1
CASIGGRMGTEAFF
TGCGCCAGCATTGGAGGGCGAATGGGGACTGAAGCTTTCTTT
>TRBD2|.|TRBV10-3|TRBJ2-7
CAISERGGSSYEQYF
TGTGCCATCAGTGAGCGGGGGGGAAGCTCCTACGAGCAGTACTTC
>.|.|TRBV9|TRBJ2-1
CASSVDGLSSKEQFF
TGTGCCAGCAGCGTAGACGGTTTGAGTTCCAAGGAGCAGTTCTTC
>.|.|TRBV9|TRBJ2-3
CASSVGAGAFADTQYF
TGTGCCAGCAGCGTAGGGGCGGGGGCCTTCGCAGATACGCAGTATTTT
>TRBD1|.|TRBV11-2|TRBJ1-3
CASSWDSSGNTIYF
TGTGCCAGCAGCTGGGACAGCTCTGGAAACACCATATATTTT
>.|.|TRBV6-5|TRBJ1-5
CASSYSTFAQPQHF
TGTGCCAGCAGTTACTCGACATTCGCACAGCCCCAGCATTTT
>.|.|TRBV19|TRBJ1-5
CASSPQAGDVYSNQPQHF
TGTGCCAGTAGCCCCCAGGCAGGGGACGTTTATAGCAATCAGCCCCAGCATTTT